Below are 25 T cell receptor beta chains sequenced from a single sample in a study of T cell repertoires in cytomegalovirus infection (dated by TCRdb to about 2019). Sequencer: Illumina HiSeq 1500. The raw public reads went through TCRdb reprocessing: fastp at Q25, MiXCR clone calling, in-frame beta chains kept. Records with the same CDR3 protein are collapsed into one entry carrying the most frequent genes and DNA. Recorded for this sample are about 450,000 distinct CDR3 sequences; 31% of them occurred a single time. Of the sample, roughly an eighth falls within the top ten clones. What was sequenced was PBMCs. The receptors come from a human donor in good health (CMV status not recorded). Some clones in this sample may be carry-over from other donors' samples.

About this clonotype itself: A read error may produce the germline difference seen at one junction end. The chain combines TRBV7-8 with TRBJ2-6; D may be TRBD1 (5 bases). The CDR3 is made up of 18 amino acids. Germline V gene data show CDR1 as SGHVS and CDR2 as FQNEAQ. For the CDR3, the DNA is TGTGCCAGCAGCTTATTCCAGGACCCCCCCTCTGGGGCCACCGTCCTGACTTTC. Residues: CASSLFQDPPSGATVLTF.

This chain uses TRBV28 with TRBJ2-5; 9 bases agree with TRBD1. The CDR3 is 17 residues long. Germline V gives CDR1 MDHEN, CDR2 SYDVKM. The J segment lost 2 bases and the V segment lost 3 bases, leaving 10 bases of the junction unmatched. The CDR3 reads CASSFKLGDRDQETQYF. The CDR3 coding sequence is TGTGCCAGCAGTTTCAAGTTGGGGGACAGGGATCAAGAGACCCAGTACTTC. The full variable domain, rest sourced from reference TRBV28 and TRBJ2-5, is DVKVTQSSRYLVKRTGEKVFLECVQDMDHENMFWYRQDPGLGLRLIYFSYDVKMKEKGDIPEGYSVSREKKERFSLILESASTNQTSMYLCASSFKLGDRDQETQYFGPGTRLLVL.

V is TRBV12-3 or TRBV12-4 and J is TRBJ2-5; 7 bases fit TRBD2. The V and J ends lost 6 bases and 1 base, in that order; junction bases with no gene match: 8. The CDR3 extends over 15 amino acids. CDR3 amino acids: CASSPQRGLQETQYF. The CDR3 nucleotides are TGTGCCAGCAGCCCCCAGCGGGGCCTCCAAGAGACCCAGTACTTC.

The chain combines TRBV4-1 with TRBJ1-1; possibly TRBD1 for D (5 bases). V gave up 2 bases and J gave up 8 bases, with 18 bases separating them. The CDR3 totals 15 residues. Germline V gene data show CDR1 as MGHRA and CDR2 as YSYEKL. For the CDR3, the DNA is TGCGCCAGCAGCCAAAACCGGGGGTGGGGTGTCGAAGCTTTCTTT. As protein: CASSQNRGWGVEAFF.

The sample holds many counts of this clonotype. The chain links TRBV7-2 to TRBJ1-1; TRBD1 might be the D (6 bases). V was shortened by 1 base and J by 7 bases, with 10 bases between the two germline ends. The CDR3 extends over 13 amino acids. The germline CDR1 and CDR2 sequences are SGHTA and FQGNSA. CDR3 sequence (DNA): TGTGCCAGCAGCTTAGATGGACAGCTTGAAGCTTTCTTT. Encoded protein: CASSLDGQLEAFF.

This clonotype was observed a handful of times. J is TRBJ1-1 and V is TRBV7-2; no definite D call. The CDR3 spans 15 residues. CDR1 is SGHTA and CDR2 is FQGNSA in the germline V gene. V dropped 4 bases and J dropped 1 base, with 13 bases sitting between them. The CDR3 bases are TGTGCCAGCAGCTACAGACGACCGCCGAACACTGAAGCTTTCTTT. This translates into CASSYRRPPNTEAFF.

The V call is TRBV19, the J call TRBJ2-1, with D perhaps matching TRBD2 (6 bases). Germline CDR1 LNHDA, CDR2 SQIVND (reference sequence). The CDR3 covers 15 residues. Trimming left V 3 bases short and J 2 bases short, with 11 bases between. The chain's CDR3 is CASSIGTLTYNEQFF. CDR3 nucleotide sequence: TGTGCCAGTAGTATCGGGACTTTAACCTACAATGAGCAGTTCTTC.

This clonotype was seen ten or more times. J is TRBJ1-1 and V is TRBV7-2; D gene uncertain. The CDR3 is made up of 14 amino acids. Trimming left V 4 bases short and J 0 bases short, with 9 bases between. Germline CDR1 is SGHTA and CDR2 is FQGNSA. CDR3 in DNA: TGTGCCAGCAGCTCCGTCACCGTGAACACTGAAGCTTTCTTT. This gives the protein CASSSVTVNTEAFF.

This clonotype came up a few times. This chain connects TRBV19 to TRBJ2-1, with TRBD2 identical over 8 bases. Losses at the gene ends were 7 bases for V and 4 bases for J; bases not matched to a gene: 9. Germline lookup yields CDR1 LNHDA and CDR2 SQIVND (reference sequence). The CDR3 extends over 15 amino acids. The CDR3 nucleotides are TGTGCCAGTATTTTCGCGGGGGGCAATTACAATGAGCAGTTCTTC. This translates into CASIFAGGNYNEQFF.

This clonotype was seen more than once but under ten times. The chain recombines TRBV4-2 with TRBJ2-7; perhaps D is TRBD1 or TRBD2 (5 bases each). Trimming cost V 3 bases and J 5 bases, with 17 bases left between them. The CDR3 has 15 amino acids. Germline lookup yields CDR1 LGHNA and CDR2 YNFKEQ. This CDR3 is CASSQGDPGGDEQYF. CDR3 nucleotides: TGTGCCAGCAGCCAGGGGGACCCGGGTGGTGACGAGCAGTACTTC.

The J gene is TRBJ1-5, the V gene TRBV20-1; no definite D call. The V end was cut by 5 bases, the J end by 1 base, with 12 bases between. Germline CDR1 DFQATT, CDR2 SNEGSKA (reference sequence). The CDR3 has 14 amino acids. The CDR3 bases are TGCAGTGCTTGGATCGGAGGAAGCAATCAGCCCCAGCATTTT. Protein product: CSAWIGGSNQPQHF.

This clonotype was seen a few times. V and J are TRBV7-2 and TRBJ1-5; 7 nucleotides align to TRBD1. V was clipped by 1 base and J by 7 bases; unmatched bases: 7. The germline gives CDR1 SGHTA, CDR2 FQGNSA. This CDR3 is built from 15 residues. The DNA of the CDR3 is TGTGCCAGCAGCTTAGGACAGGGCGTGGAACAGCCCCAGCATTTT. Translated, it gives CASSLGQGVEQPQHF. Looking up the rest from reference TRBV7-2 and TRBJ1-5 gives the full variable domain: GAGVSQSPSNKVTEKGKDVELRCDPISGHTALYWYRQSLGQGLEFLIYFQGNSAPDKSGLPSDRFSAERTGGSVSTLTIQRTQQEDSAVYLCASSLGQGVEQPQHFGDGTRLSIL.

CDR3 DNA: TGCGCCAGCAGCCGAGGGGGTGCGGAAGAGACCCAGTACTTC. As protein: CASSRGGAEETQYF. V and J are TRBV5-1 and TRBJ2-5; a possible D gene is TRBD1 (6 bases). Trimming took off 4 bases at V and 3 bases at J, with 13 bases between the two ends. From germline, CDR1 is SGHRS and CDR2 YFSETQ. This CDR3 is built from 14 residues.

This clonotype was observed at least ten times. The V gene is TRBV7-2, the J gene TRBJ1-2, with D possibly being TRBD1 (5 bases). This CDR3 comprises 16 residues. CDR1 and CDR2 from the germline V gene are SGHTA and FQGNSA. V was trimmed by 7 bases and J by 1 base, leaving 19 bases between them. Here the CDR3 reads CASTRPGDPYNYGYTF. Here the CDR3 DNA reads TGTGCCAGCACTCGACCGGGGGATCCCTATAACTATGGCTACACCTTC.

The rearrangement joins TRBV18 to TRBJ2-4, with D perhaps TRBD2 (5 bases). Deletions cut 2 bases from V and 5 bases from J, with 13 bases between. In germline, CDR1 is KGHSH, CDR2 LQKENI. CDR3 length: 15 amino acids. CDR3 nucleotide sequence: TGTGCCAGCTCACCAATTAGCGCCCGTGAAAACATTCAGTACTTC. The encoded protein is CASSPISARENIQYF. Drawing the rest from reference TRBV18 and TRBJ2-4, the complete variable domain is NAGVMQNPRHLVRRRGQEARLRCSPMKGHSHVYWYRQLPEEGLKFMVYLQKENIIDESGMPKERFSAEFPKEGPSILRIQQVVRGDSAAYFCASSPISARENIQYFGAGTRLSVL.

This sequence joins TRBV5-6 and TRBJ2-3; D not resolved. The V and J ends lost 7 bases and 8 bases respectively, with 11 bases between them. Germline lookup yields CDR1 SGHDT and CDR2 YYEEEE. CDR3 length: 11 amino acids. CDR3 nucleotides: TGTGCCAGCGGACGGGCAAGTACGCAGTATTTT. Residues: CASGRASTQYF.

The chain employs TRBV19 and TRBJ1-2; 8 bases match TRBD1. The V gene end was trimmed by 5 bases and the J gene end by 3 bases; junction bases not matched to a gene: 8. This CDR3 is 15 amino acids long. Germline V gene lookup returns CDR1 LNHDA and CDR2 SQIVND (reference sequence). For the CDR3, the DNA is TGTGCCAGTAGTCATCGGACAGGGAGCTACTATGGCTACACCTTC. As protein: CASSHRTGSYYGYTF. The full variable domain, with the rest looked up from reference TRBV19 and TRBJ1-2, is DGGITQSPKYLFRKEGQNVTLSCEQNLNHDAMYWYRQDPGQGLRLIYYSQIVNDFQKGDIAEGYSVSREKKESFPLTVTSAQKNPTAFYLCASSHRTGSYYGYTFGSGTRLTVV.

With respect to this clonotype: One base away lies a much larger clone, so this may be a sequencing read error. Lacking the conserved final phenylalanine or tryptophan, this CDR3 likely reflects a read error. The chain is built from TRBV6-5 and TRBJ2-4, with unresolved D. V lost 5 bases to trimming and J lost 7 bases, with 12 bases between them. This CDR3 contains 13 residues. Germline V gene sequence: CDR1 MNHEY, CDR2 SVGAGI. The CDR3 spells CASSEARQNIQYL. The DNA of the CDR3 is TGTGCCAGCAGTGAAGCTCGGCAGAACATTCAGTACTTA.

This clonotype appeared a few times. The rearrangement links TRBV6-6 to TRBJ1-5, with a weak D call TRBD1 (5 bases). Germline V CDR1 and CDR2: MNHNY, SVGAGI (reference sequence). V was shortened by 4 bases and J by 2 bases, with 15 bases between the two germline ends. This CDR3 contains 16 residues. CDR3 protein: CASSLSGGLGNQPQHF. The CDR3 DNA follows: TGTGCCAGCAGTTTATCTGGGGGTTTAGGCAATCAGCCCCAGCATTTT.

CDR3 amino acids: CASRREHNQPQHF. In nucleotides, the CDR3 is TGTGCCAGCCGCAGGGAACACAATCAGCCCCAGCATTTT. The chain links TRBV6-2 or TRBV6-3 to TRBJ1-5; D may be TRBD1 (5 bases). Trimming left V 8 bases short and J 3 bases short, with 11 bases between. This CDR3 comprises 13 residues. Germline V gives CDR1 MNHEY, CDR2 SVGEGT.

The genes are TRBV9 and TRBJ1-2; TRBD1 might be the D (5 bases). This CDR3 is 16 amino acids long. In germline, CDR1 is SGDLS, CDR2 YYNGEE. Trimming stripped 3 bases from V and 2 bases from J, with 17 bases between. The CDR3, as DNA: TGTGCCAGCAGCGAACGAATTGGGACTTTAAACTATGGCTACACCTTC. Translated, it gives CASSERIGTLNYGYTF.

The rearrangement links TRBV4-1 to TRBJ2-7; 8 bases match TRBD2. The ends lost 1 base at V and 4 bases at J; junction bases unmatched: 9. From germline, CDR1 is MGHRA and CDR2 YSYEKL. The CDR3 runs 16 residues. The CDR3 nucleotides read TGCGCCAGCAGCCAAGTCGAAAGCGGGGGCGAATACGAGCAGTACTTC. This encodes CASSQVESGGEYEQYF.

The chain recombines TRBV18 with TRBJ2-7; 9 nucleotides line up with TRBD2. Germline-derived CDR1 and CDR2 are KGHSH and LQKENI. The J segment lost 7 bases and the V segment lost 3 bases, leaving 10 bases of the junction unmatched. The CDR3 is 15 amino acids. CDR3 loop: CASSPVSSGGPEQYF. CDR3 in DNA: TGTGCCAGCTCACCCGTAAGTAGCGGGGGTCCAGAGCAGTACTTC. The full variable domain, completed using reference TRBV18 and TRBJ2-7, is NAGVMQNPRHLVRRRGQEARLRCSPMKGHSHVYWYRQLPEEGLKFMVYLQKENIIDESGMPKERFSAEFPKEGPSILRIQQVVRGDSAAYFCASSPVSSGGPEQYFGPGTRLTVT.

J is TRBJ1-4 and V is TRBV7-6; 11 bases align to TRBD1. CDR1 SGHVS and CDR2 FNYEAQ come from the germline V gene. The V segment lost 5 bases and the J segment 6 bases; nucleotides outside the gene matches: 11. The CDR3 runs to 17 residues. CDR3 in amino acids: CASSPTPGQGVDEKLFF. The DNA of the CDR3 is TGTGCCAGCAGCCCAACACCGGGACAGGGGGTAGATGAAAAACTGTTTTTT.

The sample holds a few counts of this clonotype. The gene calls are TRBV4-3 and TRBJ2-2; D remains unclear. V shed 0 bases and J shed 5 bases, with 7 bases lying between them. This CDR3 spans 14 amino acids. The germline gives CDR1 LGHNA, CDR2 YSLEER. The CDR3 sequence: CASSQELRTGELFF. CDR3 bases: TGCGCCAGCAGCCAAGAGCTACGGACCGGGGAGCTGTTTTTT.